The entry that follows covers one T cell receptor (beta chain) sequence. There are a few counts of this clonotype. The antigen this receptor binds is unknown. Base qualities are not provided; no much larger clone lies one nucleotide away. The record originates from a study of T cells in Graves' hyperthyroidism and ophthalmopathy (dated by TCRdb to the late 2010s). Study-level background: Peripheral blood was sampled at the time of initial diagnosis, prior to any treatment. TCR V-J signatures able to tell the groups apart were searched for in a discovery cohort of 95 or so patients, of whom over 40 had Graves' ophthalmopathy and about 55 had stable Graves' hyperthyroidism. The 90 to 100 discovery patients were randomly divided into training and test sets at a 7:3 ratio. In addition, the study compared T-cell repertoires in thyroid tissue and in blood from roughly six Graves' hyperthyroidism patients. According to the paper, TCR Vbeta CDR3 sequencing was carried out on approximately 140 peripheral blood samples, which came from fewer than 50 ophthalmopathy, 80 or so hyperthyroidism and approximately 17 progressor patients. Following sampling, methimazole starting at 30 mg daily was given to hyperthyroidism patients, and high-dose intravenous methylprednisolone was given to ophthalmopathy patients. An independent validation cohort of under 20 hyperthyroidism patients and some 15 patients who later progressed to ophthalmopathy tested prospective prediction of ophthalmopathy. General study outcomes and caveats: In cross-validation, a model built on a 13 V-J signature told ophthalmopathy apart from stable hyperthyroidism with approximately 90% sensitivity and 81% to 82% specificity, and in testing the same model reached 80%/75%. No statistical method was used to fix the sample size in advance, and group allocation was not hidden from the investigators. Most expanded thyroid clonotypes (frequency above 0.001) were also found in blood, which suggests that blood repertoires may mirror thyroid immune responses. During validation, the model predicted progression to ophthalmopathy a median of roughly 7.1 months ahead of onset, with almost 71% sensitivity and 72.22% specificity.

The CDR1 and CDR2 encoded by the germline V gene (reference sequence) are MNHEY and SMNVEV. The CDR3 spans 15 residues, from the cysteine through the phenylalanine. The retained sequence is limited to the CDR3, 45 bases, with the frame set at the first base. At the junction V is shortened by 2 bases and J by 0 bases, with 8 bases in between. Ophthalmopathy patients had moderately to severely active disease, Clinical Activity Score of at least 3, NOSPECS grade of at least 4, and duration under 3 months. The study excluded patients with uncontrolled infections, other autoimmune diseases, pregnancy or lactation. Diagnoses were established on the basis of clinical symptoms, serum thyroxine and TRAb, thyroid ultrasound, and orbital computed tomography. PBMCs were isolated from about 9.1 ml of fresh peripheral blood by Ficoll-Paque density gradient centrifugation. Total RNA was extracted with Trizol reagent, and quality was checked on an Agilent 2100 Bioanalyzer.

Amplification of TCR beta CDR3 regions was carried out from RNA transcripts. The first round of RT-PCR for the TCR CDR3 was performed with the HTBI primer set and the Qiagen OneStep RT-PCR kit. Libraries were constructed in a second round of multiplex PCR, after which size selection and purification were performed. Libraries were sequenced paired-end with 100 bp reads on an Illumina HiSeq2000. Per the source publication's procedure: SOAPnuke was used to process the raw data, throwing out any read that contained adapters or uncalled bases, had a mean Phred below 15, or lacked an exact constant-primer or identifier match. High-quality paired reads were merged using COPE v1.2.5, and each unique nucleotide sequence was defined as a clonotype. MiTCR v1.1 was used to align clonotypes to the IMGT TRBV, TRBD and TRBJ reference segments. Analysis was restricted to V-J combinations with a frequency above 0.0001, which covered approximately 99% of repertoires. A TCS score was defined as the ratio between F50 (clonal expansion) and ExV (chaos), using BLOSUM62-based TCRdist between CDR3 peptides within each V-J. Welch's t-statistics and random forest reduced 514 V-J features to 13, which were used in a naive Bayes classifier (R e1071). The public reads were run again by TCRdb, first through fastp at Q25 and then through MiXCR, and only productive beta chains were kept. Each entry is one CDR3 protein sequence, shown with its most common DNA and genes. The V and J calls come from TCRdb's annotation, not from the publication. The sample contains about 640,000 distinct CDR3 sequences, roughly 15% of them found a single time. Approximately 12% of the sample lies in the top ten.

The sequence was obtained from a woman between 45 and 65 years old with Graves' ophthalmopathy. Sequences were obtained from blood. The chain is encoded by TRBV27 joined to TRBJ1-5; the D gene identity is not certain. Here is the DNA: TGTGCCAGCAGTTTAAGGTGGGATAGCAATCAGCCCCAGCATTTT. The translation is CASSLRWDSNQPQHF.